The T cell receptor (beta chain) under discussion was sequenced for a study of blood T cells in healthy people across ages (dated by TCRdb to the mid-2010s). For context, the study as a whole: Template switching captured roughly one uniquely barcoded TCR beta cDNA molecule per two T cells in model experiments. Donors were grouped into four age groups: young (average roughly 15 years), middle-aged (39), aged (roughly 62) and long-lived (around 82). The study analyzed two additional independent replicas of 1 million unique cDNA reads from the same blood draw for two donors, one aged 18 to 29 and one aged 80 or older. Using deep sequencing normalized with unique cDNA molecular identifiers, the study measured how TCR beta repertoire diversity changes with age.

The V end loses 1 base and the J end loses 3 bases, and a stretch of 19 bases separates them. CDR1 is given as SGHVS and CDR2 as FQNEAQ, both from the germline V gene. Measured from the cysteine to the phenylalanine, the CDR3 is 18 residues long. Only CDR3 DNA remains: 54 bases, in frame from the first base. Donors were about 36 systemically healthy Caucasian individuals from Russia aged about 6 to 100 years. Ten milliliters of peripheral blood were collected from each donor into EDTA-treated Vacutainer tubes. Ficoll-Paque density-gradient centrifugation was used to isolate PBMCs, with at least 6 million obtained per sample. Total RNA, at least 6 micrograms per sample, was extracted from PBMCs with Trizol reagent. The percentages of naive CD45RAhigh/CD27high T cells were determined by flow cytometry on a PBMC aliquot from every donor. Overall study outcomes, separate from this receptor: Estimates of total diversity from one million sequenced T cells were regarded as lower bounds and underestimates. The long-lived group showed more naive CD4+ T cells, fewer expanded clones and increased TCR diversity than the aged group, suggesting age selection. Because profiling used bulk unsorted PBMCs, naive and antigen-experienced compartments could not be compared conclusively. As age increased, observed TCR beta diversity per million T cells dropped in a roughly linear way, and a significant reduction was already evident by age approximately 40. The CMV infection status of donors was not known, potentially confounding age-related changes in expanded clonotypes. Observed TCR beta diversity correlated strongly with the percentage of naive T cells measured by flow cytometry.

Turning to this clonotype: The antigen it recognizes is unknown. It has no much larger one-base neighbor in the sample; base qualities were not kept.

Library method: 5' RACE. The listed sequencing device is Illumina HiSeq 2500. A second PCR of about 6 to 12 cycles was run with a J-beta primer mix and a sample-barcoded 5' primer. A template-switch 5' adaptor carrying 12 random nucleotides introduced a unique molecular identifier onto each TCR beta cDNA molecule. Each sample yielded at least 2.5 million CDR3-containing paired-end reads. First-strand cDNA synthesis was performed from all RNA using the Mint cDNA synthesis kit, with priming by a TRBC-specific oligonucleotide. After uracil-DNA glycosylase treatment, a first 18-cycle PCR used universal primers M1SS and BC2_uni_R on all cDNA. The paper's data handling went like this. Each sample was normalized by randomly selecting 1 million high-quality reads, each carrying a distinct molecular identifier. Instead of being binned into consensus sequences, reads that shared molecular identifiers were thrown out. MiTCR, set to a Q25 quality threshold and the strictest error-elimination algorithm, was used for CDR3 identification, clonotype clustering and error correction. A nonparametric unseen species model using Euler transformation provided a lower-bound estimate of total TCR beta diversity. In TCRdb, the public reads were trimmed at Q25 with fastp and aligned with MiXCR, with productive beta chains retained. Rows merge per CDR3 protein into single entries with the most common DNA and genes. It is TCRdb's table, rather than the study itself, that gives the V and J calls and clone size. This sample is represented by 550,000 to 650,000 distinct CDR3 sequences; about 25% of them were singletons. Approximately 3.6% of the sample is taken by the ten largest.

These records were also assigned to another study, of T cells of mothers and their children. Drawing on the second study: Donors were nine systemically healthy Caucasian individuals: three mothers and their six children. cDNA synthesis consumed the entire amount of extracted RNA, loaded at around 1.5 ug RNA in each 15 ul reaction. In the second PCR, the M1S primer introduced both the sample barcodes and 2-4 random nucleotides. Each mother yielded over 8 million TCR beta CDR3 reads and each child some 3 million reads. Thymic selection shapes the output of TCR recombination in a similar way in related and unrelated pairs, and inherited differences have a minor effect. Related mother-child pairs always showed normalized repertoire overlap that was slightly higher than in unrelated mother-child pairs, though the difference was never significant. With a sensitivity of around 97 clones per million clonotypes, no persistent microchimeric T cell clones were detected. Deep NGS was used in the study to compare the TCR beta repertoires of mothers and children and to look for features that separate related mother-child pairs from unrelated individuals. The mean age was around 40 +/- 4 years for the mothers and approximately 11 +/- 4 years for the children. After adapters were ligated using NEBNext reagents, the libraries underwent 100+100 nt paired-end sequencing on an Illumina HiSeq 2000. To avoid cross-contamination, the mother libraries and the child libraries were prepared a month apart and sequenced in separate runs. For each donor, somewhere between 500,000 and 2,000,000 distinct TCR beta clonotypes were identified. Naive TCR beta clonotypes were estimated from low-frequency clonotypes matched to each donor's FACS-determined naive share, without sorting.

The origin of this receptor is a boy aged 2 to 9 in good health. The specimen sequenced was blood. The rearrangement combines TRBV7-8 with TRBJ1-5; the D region possibly corresponds to TRBD1 (6 bases align). CDR3 loop: CASSLGSQGPYYNQPQHF. The DNA sequence is as follows: TGTGCCAGCAGCTTAGGTTCCCAGGGGCCTTACTACAATCAGCCCCAGCATTTT. The CDR3 plus the reference TRBV7-8 and TRBJ1-5 genes for the other parts give the full variable domain: GAGVSQSPRYKVAKRGQDVALRCDPISGHVSLFWYQQALGQGPEFLTYFQNEAQLDKSGLPSDRFFAERPEGSVSTLKIQRTQQEDSAVYLCASSLGSQGPYYNQPQHFGDGTRLSIL.